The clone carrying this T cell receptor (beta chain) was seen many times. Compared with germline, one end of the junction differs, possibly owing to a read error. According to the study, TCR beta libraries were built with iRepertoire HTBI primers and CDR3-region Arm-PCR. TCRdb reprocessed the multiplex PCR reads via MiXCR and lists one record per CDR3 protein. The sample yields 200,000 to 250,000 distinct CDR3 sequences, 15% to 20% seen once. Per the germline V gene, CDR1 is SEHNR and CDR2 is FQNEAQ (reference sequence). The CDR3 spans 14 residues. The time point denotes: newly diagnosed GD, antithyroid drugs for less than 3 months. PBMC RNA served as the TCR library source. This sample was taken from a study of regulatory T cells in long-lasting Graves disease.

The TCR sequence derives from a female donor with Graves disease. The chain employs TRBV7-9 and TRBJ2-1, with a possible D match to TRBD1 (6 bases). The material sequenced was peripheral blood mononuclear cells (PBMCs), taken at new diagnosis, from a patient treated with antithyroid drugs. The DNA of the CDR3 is TGTGCCAGCAGCTCCCTTTCCACAGGGAAGCCTAACGTCTTC. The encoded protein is CASSSLSTGKPNVF.